The 12 T cell receptor beta chains presented below share a single source sample, sequenced in a study of blood T cell repertoires in COVID-19. Sequenced by immunoSEQ multiplex PCR; TCRdb stores in-frame clones only, minus some. Seen here are approximately 200,000 clones, roughly 76% observed once, and the top ten hold approximately 5.4%. What was sequenced was peripheral blood. All receptors derive from a human donor in a cohort sampled during active COVID-19.

The V gene is TRBV6-2 or TRBV6-3, the J gene TRBJ1-5; TRBD1 matches 8 bases. This CDR3 is 14 amino acids long. Trimming took 6 bases from V and 5 from J; bases not matched to a gene: 6. Germline CDR1 MNHEY, CDR2 SVGEGT. The CDR3 region has the DNA TGTGCCAGCAGCTATGGGACAGGTTATCAGCCCCAGCATTTT. Amino acids: CASSYGTGYQPQHF.

This rearrangement joins TRBV6-1 to TRBJ1-5; D gene ambiguous. CDR3 length: 16 residues. Trimming took 1 base from V and 1 from J, leaving 11 bases between them. CDR1 is MNHNS and CDR2 is SASEGT in the germline V gene. The CDR3 reads CASSEGRRVSNQPQHF. The DNA for the CDR3 is TGTGCCAGCAGTGAAGGGAGGAGGGTCAGCAATCAGCCCCAGCATTTT.

The chain joins TRBV5-4 to TRBJ2-7, with 7 positions matching TRBD1. Trimming cost V 3 bases and J 2 bases; bases outside gene matches: 14. The CDR3 loop spans 17 amino acids. The germline CDR1 and CDR2 sequences are SGHNT and YYREEE (reference sequence). The CDR3 is CASSYGQALGSPYEQYF. The CDR3, as DNA: TGTGCCAGCAGCTATGGACAGGCCCTAGGGAGCCCCTACGAGCAGTACTTC.

The chain combines TRBV9 with TRBJ2-5; 10 bases are shared with TRBD2. Germline lookup yields CDR1 SGDLS and CDR2 YYNGEE. This CDR3 region has 18 residues. J was trimmed by 1 base and V by 0 bases; bases with no gene match: 9. The CDR3 spells CASSVGLAGVALQETQYF. CDR3 nucleotides: TGTGCCAGCAGCGTAGGACTAGCGGGCGTAGCGCTCCAAGAGACCCAGTACTTC.

This rearrangement joins TRBV4-2 to TRBJ2-3, with D possibly TRBD1 on 5 matching bases. Trimming pared 9 bases from V and 3 bases from J, leaving 10 bases between. The CDR3 runs 12 residues. CDR1 LGHNA and CDR2 YNFKEQ come from the germline V gene. The CDR3 DNA is TGTGCCAGTGGACCAGGGACAGATACGCAGTATTTT. Translating it yields CASGPGTDTQYF.

The rearrangement links TRBV3-1 (or the pseudogene TRBV3-2) to TRBJ1-6; TRBD1 agrees at 11 bases. The germline CDR1 and CDR2 sequences are LGHDT and YNNKEL (reference sequence). CDR3 length: 14 residues. The trim removed 4 bases at V and 10 bases at J, leaving 3 bases unmatched. The CDR3 DNA reads TGTGCCAGCAGCCCCGGGACAGGGGGGTCACCCCTCCACTTT. Translating it yields CASSPGTGGSPLHF.

This clone has just one count. The V gene is TRBV6-5, the J gene TRBJ1-5; D unclear. The CDR3 runs 15 residues. The V end lost 0 bases, the J end lost 1 base, and 7 bases lay between the germline ends. Germline assignment: CDR1 MNHEY and CDR2 SVGAGI. In DNA, the CDR3 is TGTGCCAGCAGTTACTCGCAGAACAGCAATCAGCCCCAGCATTTT. Amino acid sequence: CASSYSQNSNQPQHF.

This clone was seen a few times. The chain employs TRBV28 and TRBJ2-3, with 8 bases that match TRBD1. Germline V gene sequence: CDR1 MDHEN, CDR2 SYDVKM. The CDR3 sequence is 17 residues long. The J segment lost 2 bases and the V segment lost 2 bases, leaving 9 bases of the junction unmatched. The CDR3 DNA reads as TGTGCCAGCAGTTTACCCCCGGACAGGGTTCCCACAGATACGCAGTATTTT. Its protein product is CASSLPPDRVPTDTQYF.

The rearrangement joins TRBV4-2 to TRBJ2-7; 14 nucleotides line up with TRBD2. V shed 3 bases, J shed 4 bases, and the junction held 2 bases outside the gene matches. There are 15 residues in the CDR3. Germline values: CDR1 LGHNA, CDR2 YNFKEQ. The CDR3 spells CASSHGTSGSYEQYF. In nucleotides, the CDR3 is TGTGCCAGCAGCCATGGGACTAGCGGGAGTTACGAGCAGTACTTC.

V is TRBV7-2 and J is TRBJ2-6; 10 nucleotides match TRBD2. The CDR3 is 19 residues long. CDR1 and CDR2 (germline): SGHTA, FQGNSA. After removal of 5 bases from V and 4 bases from J, the junction contained 14 bases not matched to a gene. The CDR3 here is CASSAQFPSGSPGANVLTF. CDR3 nucleotides: TGTGCCAGCAGCGCACAGTTTCCTAGCGGGAGTCCCGGGGCCAACGTCCTGACTTTC.

This sequence joins TRBV28 and TRBJ2-7; 7 positions agree with TRBD2. J gave up 2 bases and V 2 bases, and 0 bases lay outside the gene matches. Looked up from germline, CDR1 is MDHEN and CDR2 is SYDVKM. The CDR3 length is 13 residues. The CDR3 region is CASSLGTTYEQYF. The CDR3 nucleotides read TGTGCCAGCAGTTTAGGGACTACCTACGAGCAGTACTTC.

This clone was picked up a small number of times. This chain links TRBV7-9 with TRBJ1-6; D gene ambiguous. This CDR3 has 15 amino acids. Germline CDR1 and CDR2: SEHNR and FQNEAQ (reference sequence). Trimming stripped 8 bases from V and 6 bases from J, with 17 bases between. The CDR3 region is CASGGEGKGNSPLHF. CDR3 DNA: TGTGCCAGCGGAGGAGAAGGGAAGGGTAATTCACCCCTCCACTTT.